Listed here are 28 T cell receptor beta chains from one sample, sequenced in a study of shared clonotypes between healthy human individuals. It was CD45RO-negative cells, positively selected for CCR7, that made up naive CD8 cells, with terminally differentiated effector memory CD45RA+ cells excluded. The data were produced by immunoSEQ multiplex PCR, yet TCRdb's version contains in-frame clones alone and is incomplete. The repertoire holds hundreds of thousands of clones, with approximately 96% as singletons. Material for sequencing was naive CD8+ T cells sorted from blood. Receptor source: a woman in her twenties or thirties in good health.

CDR3: CASSLEFGENEKLFF. In DNA form, the CDR3 reads TGTGCCAGCAGCTTAGAATTCGGTGAGAATGAAAAACTGTTTTTT. This sequence joins TRBV11-2 and TRBJ1-4; no clear D. The V end was cut by 0 bases, the J end by 5 bases, with 10 bases between. Germline CDR1 and CDR2: SGHAT and FQNNGV. The CDR3 covers 15 residues.

V gene TRBV9 combines with J gene TRBJ2-3; D gene unclear. Trimming removed 4 bases from V and 1 base from J, with 16 bases in between. This CDR3 region has 16 residues. Per the germline V gene, CDR1 is SGDLS and CDR2 is YYNGEE. CDR3 region: CASSPYMDRGTDTQYF. The DNA for the CDR3 is TGTGCCAGCAGCCCCTACATGGACCGGGGCACAGATACGCAGTATTTT.

This chain connects TRBV28 to TRBJ2-7; D is unresolved. Germline V gene lookup returns CDR1 MDHEN and CDR2 SYDVKM. The CDR3 totals 15 residues. V was shortened by 2 bases and J by 3 bases, with 14 bases between the two germline ends. CDR3 protein: CASSLTRQYDYEQYF. CDR3 in DNA: TGTGCCAGCAGTTTAACCCGGCAGTACGACTACGAGCAGTACTTC.

The rearrangement joins TRBV7-9 to TRBJ2-3, with D possibly being TRBD1 (5 bases). V lost 1 base and J lost 2, with 16 bases in between. Per the germline V gene, CDR1 is SEHNR and CDR2 is FQNEAQ (reference sequence). This CDR3 has 17 amino acids. The CDR3 sequence: CASSLVSATGYTDTQYF. CDR3 coding DNA: TGTGCCAGCAGCTTAGTCAGTGCCACAGGATACACAGATACGCAGTATTTT. The full variable domain, in which reference TRBV7-9 and TRBJ2-3 provide the parts outside the CDR3, is DTGVSQNPRHKITKRGQNVTFRCDPISEHNRLYWYRQTLGQGPEFLTYFQNEAQLEKSRLLSDRFSAERPKGSFSTLEIQRTEQGDSAMYLCASSLVSATGYTDTQYFGPGTRLTVL.

V gene TRBV28 combines with J gene TRBJ2-1; TRBD2 aligns across 8 bases. The CDR3 length is 15 residues. The germline CDR1 and CDR2 sequences are MDHEN and SYDVKM. J lost 3 bases, V lost 3 bases, and 4 bases had no gene match. CDR3 region: CASSFLREDYNEQFF. The CDR3 DNA sequence: TGTGCCAGCAGTTTTTTGCGGGAGGACTACAATGAGCAGTTCTTC.

The rearrangement uses TRBV7-2 and TRBJ2-3; 11 bases are a match to TRBD1. J lost 4 bases, V lost 4 bases, and 1 base had no gene match. The germline V gene has CDR1 SGHTA and CDR2 FQGNSA. The CDR3 contains 14 residues. The CDR3 loop is CASSSGQGADTQYF. In nucleotides, the CDR3 is TGTGCCAGCAGCTCGGGACAGGGGGCAGATACGCAGTATTTT.

V and J are TRBV13 and TRBJ2-1; possibly TRBD1 for D (6 bases). The germline V and J ends were trimmed by 3 bases and 7 bases, with 7 bases remaining between them. Germline-derived CDR1 and CDR2 are PRHDT and FYEKMQ (reference sequence). This CDR3 is 12 amino acids long. The CDR3 nucleotides read TGTGCCAGCAGCTTTCAGGGGAATGAGCAGTTCTTC. As protein: CASSFQGNEQFF.

J is TRBJ2-1 and V is TRBV7-9; 10 bases map to TRBD2. Losses at the gene ends were 5 bases for V and 3 bases for J; bases not matched to a gene: 7. The germline gives CDR1 SEHNR, CDR2 FQNEAQ (reference sequence). This CDR3 has 16 residues. The chain's CDR3 is CASSSTLAGSYNEQFF. The CDR3 DNA is TGTGCCAGCAGCAGCACACTAGCGGGAAGCTACAATGAGCAGTTCTTC.

The V gene is TRBV5-4, the J gene TRBJ1-1; D not certain. The V end was cut by 4 bases, the J end by 11 bases, with 15 bases between. The germline CDR1 and CDR2 sequences are SGHNT and YYREEE (reference sequence). This CDR3 has 12 amino acids. CDR3 sequence reads: CASSPEGLGAFF. In nucleotides, the CDR3 is TGTGCCAGCAGCCCCGAAGGACTAGGGGCTTTCTTT. Full variable domain (rest looked up from reference TRBV5-4 and TRBJ1-1): ETGVTQSPTHLIKTRGQQVTLRCSSQSGHNTVSWYQQALGQGPQFIFQYYREEENGRGNFPPRFSGLQFPNYSSELNVNALELDDSALYLCASSPEGLGAFFGQGTRLTVV.

The V gene is TRBV11-2, the J gene TRBJ2-1, with 7 nucleotides matching TRBD2. CDR1 is SGHAT and CDR2 is FQNNGV in the germline V gene. J was trimmed by 4 bases and V by 1 base; bases with no gene match: 7. The CDR3 is 16 residues long. In nucleotides, the CDR3 is TGTGCCAGCAGCTTAGGCCGCGGGAGAAGGTACAATGAGCAGTTCTTC. Protein sequence: CASSLGRGRRYNEQFF. Combining the CDR3 with reference TRBV11-2 and TRBJ2-1 gives the whole variable domain EAGVAQSPRYKIIEKRQSVAFWCNPISGHATLYWYQQILGQGPKLLIQFQNNGVVDDSQLPKDRFSAERLKGVDSTLKIQPAKLEDSAVYLCASSLGRGRRYNEQFFGPGTRLTVL.

J is TRBJ2-3 and V is TRBV15; D call uncertain. The germline CDR1 and CDR2 sequences are LNHNV and YYDKDF (reference sequence). Trimming removed 0 bases at V and 2 bases at J, with 9 bases between. The CDR3 is 15 residues long. DNA for the CDR3: TGTGCCACCAGCAGAGATCGCAGTTACACAGATACGCAGTATTTT. It yields the protein CATSRDRSYTDTQYF.

Only one count was recorded for this clone. The chain joins TRBV5-1 to TRBJ2-1, with 10 bases lining up with TRBD2. The CDR3 contains 15 residues. Germline trimming cut 8 bases from V and 2 bases from J; bases unmatched to any gene: 7. Germline V lookup: CDR1 SGHRS, CDR2 YFSETQ. CDR3 in DNA: TGCGCCAGTCGCGTAGCGGGAGGCGCCTACAATGAGCAGTTCTTC. The encoded protein is CASRVAGGAYNEQFF.

The chain combines TRBV7-8 with TRBJ2-7, with 8 positions matching TRBD2. There are 15 residues in the CDR3. In germline, CDR1 is SGHVS, CDR2 FQNEAQ. Trimming removed 1 base from V and 3 bases from J; junction bases left unmatched: 5. In nucleotides, the CDR3 is TGTGCCAGCAGCTTAGAGACTAGCGTGAACTACGAGCAGTACTTC. This translates into CASSLETSVNYEQYF. Combining the CDR3 with reference TRBV7-8 and TRBJ2-7 gives the whole variable domain GAGVSQSPRYKVAKRGQDVALRCDPISGHVSLFWYQQALGQGPEFLTYFQNEAQLDKSGLPSDRFFAERPEGSVSTLKIQRTQQEDSAVYLCASSLETSVNYEQYFGPGTRLTVT.

The genes are TRBV4-2 and TRBJ2-7; 7 nucleotides match TRBD2. The germline V gene has CDR1 LGHNA and CDR2 YNFKEQ. This CDR3 spans 14 amino acids. V trimming: 0 bases; J trimming: 7 bases; junction bases outside the gene matches: 6. The CDR3 sequence: CASSQDLLALEQYF. The DNA of the CDR3 is TGTGCCAGCAGCCAAGATCTACTAGCGCTGGAGCAGTACTTC.

This clone was observed a handful of times. The chain is built from TRBV2 and TRBJ2-7; a possible D gene is TRBD2 (6 bases). Germline CDR1 SNHLY, CDR2 FYNNEI. Trimming removed 1 base from V and 1 base from J, with 11 bases in between. CDR3 length: 15 amino acids. The CDR3 DNA is TGTGCCAGCAGTGAAGGGAGGGGTCGATCCTACGAGCAGTACTTC. Its protein product is CASSEGRGRSYEQYF. The variable domain in full, with the rest retrieved from reference TRBV2 and TRBJ2-7, is EPEVTQTPSHQVTQMGQEVILRCVPISNHLYFYWYRQILGQKVEFLVSFYNNEISEKSEIFDDQFSVERPDGSNFTLKIRSTKLEDSAMYFCASSEGRGRSYEQYFGPGTRLTVT.

The V and J genes are TRBV19 and TRBJ2-7; D unclear. In germline, CDR1 is LNHDA, CDR2 SQIVND (reference sequence). V lost 5 bases and J 3 bases, leaving 14 bases between the germline ends. The CDR3 is 14 amino acids. The CDR3 region is CASSPADGVYEQYF. CDR3 sequence (DNA): TGTGCCAGTAGTCCAGCTGATGGGGTCTACGAGCAGTACTTC.

This clone was picked up one time. This sequence joins TRBV29-1 and TRBJ2-7; D is unclear. V lost 0 bases, J lost 0 bases, and 6 bases lay in between. Germline-derived CDR1 and CDR2 are SQVTM and ANQGSEA. This CDR3 contains 13 residues. The CDR3, as DNA: TGCAGCGTTGAAGATCCCCTCTCCTACGAGCAGTACTTC. Amino acids: CSVEDPLSYEQYF.

The chain links TRBV29-1 to TRBJ1-2; no clear D. The V and J ends lost 3 bases and 4 bases respectively, with 12 bases between them. The CDR3 extends over 13 amino acids. Germline assignment: CDR1 SQVTM and CDR2 ANQGSEA. The CDR3 is CSVEFARGYGYTF. The CDR3 region has the DNA TGCAGCGTTGAGTTCGCGCGCGGCTATGGCTACACCTTC.

The chain uses TRBV23-1 and TRBJ1-1; D gene uncertain. TRBV23-1 is an ORF, with its function uncertain. The CDR3 spans 8 residues. Trimming removed 9 bases at V and 8 bases at J, with 4 bases between. The DNA for the CDR3 is TGCGCCAGATTAGAAGCTTTCTTT. Protein product: CARLEAFF.

This sequence joins TRBV19 and TRBJ2-5; the D is unclear. The germline V and J ends were trimmed by 3 bases and 7 bases, with 12 bases remaining between them. CDR3 length: 13 residues. The germline gives CDR1 LNHDA, CDR2 SQIVND (reference sequence). Written as DNA, the CDR3 is TGTGCCAGTAGTATGTCGGTCGACGGGACCCAGTACTTC. It translates to CASSMSVDGTQYF.

The genes are TRBV11-2 and TRBJ1-1; possible D gene TRBD1, 5 bases. Germline V gene sequence: CDR1 SGHAT, CDR2 FQNNGV. Trimming took off 2 bases at V and 6 bases at J, with 10 bases between the two ends. The CDR3 has 13 residues. The CDR3 loop reads CASSLMGVPEAFF. The CDR3 nucleotides are TGTGCCAGCAGCTTAATGGGGGTCCCTGAAGCTTTCTTT.

In nucleotides, the CDR3 is TGTGCCAGCAGCCCCACTAGCAGCCGGGAGACCCAGTACTTC. Its translation: CASSPTSSRETQYF. This chain uses TRBV7-9 with TRBJ2-5; possible D gene TRBD2, 6 bases. V lost 5 bases and J 5 bases, leaving 15 bases between the germline ends. Per germline, CDR1 SEHNR and CDR2 FQNEAQ (reference sequence). The CDR3 has 14 residues.

This chain uses TRBV6-5 with TRBJ2-7; TRBD1 is a possible D gene (6 bases). CDR3 size: 14 residues. V lost 4 bases, J lost 7 bases, and 17 bases lay in between. Germline V gives CDR1 MNHEY, CDR2 SVGAGI. The CDR3 DNA reads TGTGCCAGCAGTTTAGGCGCAGGGGTAGGGGAGCAGTACTTC. Translation gives CASSLGAGVGEQYF.

V usage is TRBV5-1 and J usage is TRBJ1-3; 9 bases are a match to TRBD1. Germline lookup yields CDR1 SGHRS and CDR2 YFSETQ. The CDR3 runs 15 residues. With V trimmed by 4 bases and J by 2 bases, 4 bases remained unmatched. This CDR3 is CASSVTGGTGNTIYF. The DNA of the CDR3 is TGCGCCAGCAGCGTCACAGGGGGCACTGGAAACACCATATATTTT.

The V gene is TRBV5-1, the J gene TRBJ1-5, with 8 bases matching TRBD1. Germline V lookup: CDR1 SGHRS, CDR2 YFSETQ. The CDR3 consists of 15 residues. Losses at the gene ends were 4 bases for V and 5 bases for J; bases not matched to a gene: 8. This chain's CDR3 is CASSRNGQGDQPQHF. DNA of the CDR3: TGCGCCAGCAGCCGAAACGGACAGGGCGATCAGCCCCAGCATTTT.

Here the CDR3 DNA reads TGCAGCGTTGACACCCGGGGGGACGAGCAGTACTTC. As protein: CSVDTRGDEQYF. This chain joins TRBV29-1 and TRBJ2-7, with 7 bases lining up with TRBD2. V lost 3 bases and J lost 5; bases outside the gene matches: 4. This CDR3 has 12 residues. CDR1 SQVTM and CDR2 ANQGSEA come from the germline V gene.

This chain joins TRBV7-9 and TRBJ2-5, with D perhaps matching TRBD1 (7 bases). CDR1 and CDR2 (germline): SEHNR, FQNEAQ (reference sequence). CDR3 size: 15 residues. Trimming stripped 2 bases from V and 5 bases from J, with 15 bases between. The CDR3 loop is CASSLTRRGRETQYF. In nucleotides, the CDR3 is TGTGCCAGCAGCTTAACGCGGAGGGGGCGGGAGACCCAGTACTTC. Using reference TRBV7-9 and TRBJ2-5 for the parts outside the CDR3, the full variable domain is DTGVSQNPRHKITKRGQNVTFRCDPISEHNRLYWYRQTLGQGPEFLTYFQNEAQLEKSRLLSDRFSAERPKGSFSTLEIQRTEQGDSAMYLCASSLTRRGRETQYFGPGTRLLVL.

The chain joins TRBV19 to TRBJ2-7; D is uncertain. Germline CDR1 LNHDA, CDR2 SQIVND (reference sequence). Trimming removed 4 bases at V and 5 bases at J, with 12 bases between. There are 13 residues in the CDR3. The CDR3 spells CASSREPAHEQYF. The DNA of the CDR3 is TGTGCCAGTAGTAGAGAGCCCGCCCACGAGCAGTACTTC.